The clone carrying this T cell receptor beta chain was counted only a few times. Antigen: not known. V lost 0 bases and J lost 7, with 16 bases in between. Per the germline V gene, CDR1 is LNHNV and CDR2 is YYDKDF (reference sequence). The CDR3 runs 17 residues. The data are from a study of human T cells and chemical hapten exposure. Study as a whole: Sensitization employed 2% DPC on approximately 2 cm by approximately 2 cm of upper inner arm skin. Alopecia areata, totalis or universalis was found in mostly female patients. Small pooled library volume differences mainly caused per-sample TCR yield variation. Study observations and caveats: No change in TCRs above 1 in 1000 frequency was produced by DPC sensitization.

Sample time point: pre-sensitization, week 0. The treatment: therapeutic diphenylcyclopropenone sensitization with weekly scalp DPC. From the RACE reads, TCRdb called clonotypes with MiXCR, one entry per CDR3 protein. The repertoire consists of a few hundred thousand distinct CDR3 sequences, with 5% to 6.5% occurring once and the leading ten covering about 7.7%. This chain links TRBV15 with TRBJ1-6; possibly TRBD1 for D (6 bases). This sequence was found in a woman under 30 with alopecia areata. Some clones in this sample may be carry-over from other donors' samples. Sequencing was performed on whole blood, taken in connection with sensitization to the hapten diphenylcyclopropenone (DPC). The CDR3 DNA is TGTGCCACCAGCAGAGAACCCAGGGGCCTTCGGAATTCACCCCTCCACTTT. Encoded protein: CATSREPRGLRNSPLHF.